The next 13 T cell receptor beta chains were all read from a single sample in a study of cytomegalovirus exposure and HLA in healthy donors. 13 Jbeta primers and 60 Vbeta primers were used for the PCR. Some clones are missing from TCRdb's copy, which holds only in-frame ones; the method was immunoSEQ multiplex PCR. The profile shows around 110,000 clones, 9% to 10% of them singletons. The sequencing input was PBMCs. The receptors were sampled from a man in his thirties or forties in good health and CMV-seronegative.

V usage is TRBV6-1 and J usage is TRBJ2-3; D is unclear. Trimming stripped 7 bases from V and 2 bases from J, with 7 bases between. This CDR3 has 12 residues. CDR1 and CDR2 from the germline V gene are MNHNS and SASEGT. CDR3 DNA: TGTGCCAGCAACTCGAACACAGATACGCAGTATTTT. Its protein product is CASNSNTDTQYF.

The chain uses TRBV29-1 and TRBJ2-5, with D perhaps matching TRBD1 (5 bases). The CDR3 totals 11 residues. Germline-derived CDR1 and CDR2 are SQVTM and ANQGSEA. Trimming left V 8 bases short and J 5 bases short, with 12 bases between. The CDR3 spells CSLTGCETQYF. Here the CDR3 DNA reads TGCAGCCTCACAGGTTGTGAGACCCAGTACTTC.

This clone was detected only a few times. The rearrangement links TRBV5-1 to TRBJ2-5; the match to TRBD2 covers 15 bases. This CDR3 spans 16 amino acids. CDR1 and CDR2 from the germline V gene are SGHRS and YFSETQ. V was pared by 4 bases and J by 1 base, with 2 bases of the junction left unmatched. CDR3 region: CASSPGLAGGQETQYF. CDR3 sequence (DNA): TGCGCCAGCAGCCCGGGACTAGCGGGGGGCCAAGAGACCCAGTACTTC.

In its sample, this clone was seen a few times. The CDR3 loop is CAWSVQGMDGYTF. The CDR3, as DNA: TGTGCCTGGAGTGTACAGGGGATGGATGGCTACACCTTC. J is TRBJ1-2 and V is TRBV30, with 7 positions matching TRBD1. Per germline, CDR1 GTSNPN and CDR2 SVGIG (reference sequence). This CDR3 comprises 13 residues. J was trimmed by 6 bases and V by 0 bases; bases with no gene match: 4. The whole variable domain, filled in from reference TRBV30 and TRBJ1-2, reads SQTIHQWPATLVQPVGSPLSLECTVEGTSNPNLYWYRQAAGRGLQLLFYSVGIGQISSEVPQNLSASRPQDRQFILSSKKLLLSDSGFYLCAWSVQGMDGYTFGSGTRLTVV.

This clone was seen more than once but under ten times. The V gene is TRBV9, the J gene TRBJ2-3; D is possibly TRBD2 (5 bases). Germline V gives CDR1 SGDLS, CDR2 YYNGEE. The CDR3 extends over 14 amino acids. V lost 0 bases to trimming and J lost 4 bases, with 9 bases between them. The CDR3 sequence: CASSVVARADTQYF. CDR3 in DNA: TGTGCCAGCAGCGTAGTAGCGAGGGCAGATACGCAGTATTTT.

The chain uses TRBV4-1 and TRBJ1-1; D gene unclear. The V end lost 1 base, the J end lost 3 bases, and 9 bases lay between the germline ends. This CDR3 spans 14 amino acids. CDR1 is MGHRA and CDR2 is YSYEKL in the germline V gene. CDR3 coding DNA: TGCGCCAGCAGCCAAGCTATCCTCGACACTGAAGCTTTCTTT. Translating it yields CASSQAILDTEAFF.

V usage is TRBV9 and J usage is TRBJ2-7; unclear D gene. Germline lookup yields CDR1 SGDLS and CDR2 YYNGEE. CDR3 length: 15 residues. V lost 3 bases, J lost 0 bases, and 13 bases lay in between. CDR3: CASSAAGFSSYEQYF. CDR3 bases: TGTGCCAGCAGCGCTGCAGGATTTAGCTCCTACGAGCAGTACTTC.

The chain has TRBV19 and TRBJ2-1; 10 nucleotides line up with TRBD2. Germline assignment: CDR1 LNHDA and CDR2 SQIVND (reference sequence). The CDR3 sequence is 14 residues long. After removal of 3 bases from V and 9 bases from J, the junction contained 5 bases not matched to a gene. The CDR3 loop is CASSMVVAGGEQFF. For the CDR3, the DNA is TGTGCCAGTAGTATGGTAGTAGCGGGAGGTGAGCAGTTCTTC.

The CDR3 here is CASNRGGEKLFF. DNA for the CDR3: TGTGCCAGTAACAGGGGGGGTGAAAAACTGTTTTTT. This chain connects TRBV2 to TRBJ1-4, with 8 positions matching TRBD1. This CDR3 contains 12 residues. Germline V gene data show CDR1 as SNHLY and CDR2 as FYNNEI. V trimming: 9 bases; J trimming: 7 bases; junction bases outside the gene matches: 4. The whole variable domain, filled in from reference TRBV2 and TRBJ1-4, reads EPEVTQTPSHQVTQMGQEVILRCVPISNHLYFYWYRQILGQKVEFLVSFYNNEISEKSEIFDDQFSVERPDGSNFTLKIRSTKLEDSAMYFCASNRGGEKLFFGSGTQLSVL.

The DNA for the CDR3 is TGTGCCAGCAGTCCCGGACTAGCGGGGGGCCCTTACTCTGGGGCCAACGTCCTGACTTTC. Protein sequence: CASSPGLAGGPYSGANVLTF. The V and J genes are TRBV2 and TRBJ2-6; 14 positions match TRBD2. Germline values: CDR1 SNHLY, CDR2 FYNNEI. J lost 0 bases, V lost 5 bases, and 9 bases had no gene match. The CDR3 has 20 amino acids.

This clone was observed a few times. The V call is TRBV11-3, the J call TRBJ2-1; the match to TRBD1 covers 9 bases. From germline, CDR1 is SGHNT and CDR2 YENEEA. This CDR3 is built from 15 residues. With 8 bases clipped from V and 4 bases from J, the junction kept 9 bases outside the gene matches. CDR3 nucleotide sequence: TGTGCCAGCGCGGTCACAGGGGGCGCATACAATGAGCAGTTCTTC. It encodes CASAVTGGAYNEQFF. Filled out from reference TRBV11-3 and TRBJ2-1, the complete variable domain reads EAGVVQSPRYKIIEKKQPVAFWCNPISGHNTLYWYLQNLGQGPELLIRYENEEAVDDSQLPKDRFSAERLKGVDSTLKIQPAELGDSAVYLCASAVTGGAYNEQFFGPGTRLTVL.

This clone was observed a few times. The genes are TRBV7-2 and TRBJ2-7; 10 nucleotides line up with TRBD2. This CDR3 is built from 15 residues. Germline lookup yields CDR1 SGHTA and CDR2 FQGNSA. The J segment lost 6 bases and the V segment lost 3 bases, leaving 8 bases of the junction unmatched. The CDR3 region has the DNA TGTGCCAGCAGCTTGGGAGCGGGGGGGCTTTCCGAGCAGTACTTC. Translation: CASSLGAGGLSEQYF. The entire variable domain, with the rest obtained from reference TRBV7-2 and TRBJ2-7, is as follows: GAGVSQSPSNKVTEKGKDVELRCDPISGHTALYWYRQSLGQGLEFLIYFQGNSAPDKSGLPSDRFSAERTGGSVSTLTIQRTQQEDSAVYLCASSLGAGGLSEQYFGPGTRLTVT.

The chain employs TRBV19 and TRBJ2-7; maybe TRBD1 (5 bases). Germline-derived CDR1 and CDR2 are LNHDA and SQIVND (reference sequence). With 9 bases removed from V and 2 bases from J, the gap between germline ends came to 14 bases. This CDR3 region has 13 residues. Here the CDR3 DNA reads TGTGCCAGCAGGGCTCCCCAAACCTACGAGCAGTACTTC. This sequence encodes CASRAPQTYEQYF.